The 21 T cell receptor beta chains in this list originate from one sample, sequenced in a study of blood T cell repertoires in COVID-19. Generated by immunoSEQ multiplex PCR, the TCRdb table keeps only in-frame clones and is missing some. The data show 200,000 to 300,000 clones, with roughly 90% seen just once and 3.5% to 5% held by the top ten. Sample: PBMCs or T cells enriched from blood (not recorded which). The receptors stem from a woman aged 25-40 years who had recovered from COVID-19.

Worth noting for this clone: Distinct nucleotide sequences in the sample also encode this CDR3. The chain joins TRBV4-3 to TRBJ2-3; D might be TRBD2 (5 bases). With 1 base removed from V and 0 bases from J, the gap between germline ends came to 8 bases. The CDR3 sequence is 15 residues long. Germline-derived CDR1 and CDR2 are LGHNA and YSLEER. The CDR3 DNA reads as TGCGCCAGCAGCCAAGGCTCGGGAAGCACAGATACGCAGTATTTT. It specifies CASSQGSGSTDTQYF.

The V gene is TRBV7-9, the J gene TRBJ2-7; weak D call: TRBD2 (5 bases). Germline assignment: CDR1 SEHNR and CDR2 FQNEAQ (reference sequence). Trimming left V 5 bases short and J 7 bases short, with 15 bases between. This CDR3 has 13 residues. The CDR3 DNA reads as TGTGCCAGCAGCCTAACGACTGAGGGAGAGCAGTACTTC. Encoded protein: CASSLTTEGEQYF.

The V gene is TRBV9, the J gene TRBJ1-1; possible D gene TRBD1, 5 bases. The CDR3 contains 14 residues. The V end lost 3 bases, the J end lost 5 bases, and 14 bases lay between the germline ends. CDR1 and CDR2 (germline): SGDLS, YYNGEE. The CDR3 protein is CASSEGPAGTEAFF. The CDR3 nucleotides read TGTGCCAGCAGCGAGGGACCTGCGGGGACTGAAGCTTTCTTT.

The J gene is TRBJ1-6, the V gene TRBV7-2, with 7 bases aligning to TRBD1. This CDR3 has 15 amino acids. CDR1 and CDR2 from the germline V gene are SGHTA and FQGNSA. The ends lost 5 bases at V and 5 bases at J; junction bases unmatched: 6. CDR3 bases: TGTGCCAGCAGCCGCCGAGGGGGCCATAATTCACCCCTCCACTTT. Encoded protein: CASSRRGGHNSPLHF. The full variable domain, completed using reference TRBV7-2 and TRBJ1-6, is GAGVSQSPSNKVTEKGKDVELRCDPISGHTALYWYRQSLGQGLEFLIYFQGNSAPDKSGLPSDRFSAERTGGSVSTLTIQRTQQEDSAVYLCASSRRGGHNSPLHFGNGTRLTVT.

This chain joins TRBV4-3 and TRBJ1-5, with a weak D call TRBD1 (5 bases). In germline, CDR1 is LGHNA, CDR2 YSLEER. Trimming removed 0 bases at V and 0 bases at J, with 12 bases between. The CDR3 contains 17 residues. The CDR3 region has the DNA TGCGCCAGCAGCCAAGAGTGGACATTCTATAGCAATCAGCCCCAGCATTTT. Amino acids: CASSQEWTFYSNQPQHF.

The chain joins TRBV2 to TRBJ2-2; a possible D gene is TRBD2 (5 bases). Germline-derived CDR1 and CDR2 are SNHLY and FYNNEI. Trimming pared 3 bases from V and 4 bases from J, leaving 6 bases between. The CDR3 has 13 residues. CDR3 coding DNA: TGTGCCAGCAGTGACCGGGGCACCGGGGAGCTGTTTTTT. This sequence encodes CASSDRGTGELFF. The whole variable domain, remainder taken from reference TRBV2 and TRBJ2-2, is EPEVTQTPSHQVTQMGQEVILRCVPISNHLYFYWYRQILGQKVEFLVSFYNNEISEKSEIFDDQFSVERPDGSNFTLKIRSTKLEDSAMYFCASSDRGTGELFFGEGSRLTVL.

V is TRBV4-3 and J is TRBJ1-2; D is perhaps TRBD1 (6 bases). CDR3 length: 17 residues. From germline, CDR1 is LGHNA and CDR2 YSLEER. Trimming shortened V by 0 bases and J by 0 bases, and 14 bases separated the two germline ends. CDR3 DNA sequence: TGCGCCAGCAGCCAAGACGGTGGACAGCGTTCTAACTATGGCTACACCTTC. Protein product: CASSQDGGQRSNYGYTF.

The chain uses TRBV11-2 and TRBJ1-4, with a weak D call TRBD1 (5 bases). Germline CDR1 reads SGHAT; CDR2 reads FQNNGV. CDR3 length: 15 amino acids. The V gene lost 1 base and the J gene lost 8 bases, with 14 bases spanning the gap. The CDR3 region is CASSLGQQAGEKLFF. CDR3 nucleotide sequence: TGTGCCAGCAGCTTAGGACAGCAAGCAGGGGAAAAACTGTTTTTT.

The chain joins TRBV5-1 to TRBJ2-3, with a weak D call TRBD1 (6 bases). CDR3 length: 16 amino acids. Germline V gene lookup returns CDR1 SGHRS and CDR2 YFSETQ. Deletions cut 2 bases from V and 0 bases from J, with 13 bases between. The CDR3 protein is CASSFGTPSSTDTQYF. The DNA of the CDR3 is TGCGCCAGCAGCTTCGGGACACCTTCTAGCACAGATACGCAGTATTTT.

The CDR3: CASSFQGLYGYTF. The CDR3 DNA sequence: TGTGCCAGCAGTTTTCAGGGCCTCTATGGCTACACCTTC. The chain employs TRBV27 and TRBJ1-2; D might be TRBD1 (5 bases). Germline V gives CDR1 MNHEY, CDR2 SMNVEV (reference sequence). The CDR3 is made up of 13 amino acids. Trimming cost V 3 bases and J 4 bases, with 9 bases left between them.

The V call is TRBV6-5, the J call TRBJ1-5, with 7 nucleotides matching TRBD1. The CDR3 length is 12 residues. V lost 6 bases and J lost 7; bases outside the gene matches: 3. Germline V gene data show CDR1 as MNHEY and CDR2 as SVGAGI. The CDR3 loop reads CASSTGEQPQHF. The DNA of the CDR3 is TGTGCCAGCAGCACAGGGGAACAGCCCCAGCATTTT.

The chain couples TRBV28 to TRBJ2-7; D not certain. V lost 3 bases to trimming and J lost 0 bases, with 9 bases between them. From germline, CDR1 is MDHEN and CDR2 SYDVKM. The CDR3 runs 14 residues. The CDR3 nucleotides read TGTGCCAGCAGTTTCGAGAGAAGCTCCTACGAGCAGTACTTC. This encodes CASSFERSSYEQYF. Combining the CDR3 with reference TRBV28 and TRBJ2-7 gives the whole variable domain DVKVTQSSRYLVKRTGEKVFLECVQDMDHENMFWYRQDPGLGLRLIYFSYDVKMKEKGDIPEGYSVSREKKERFSLILESASTNQTSMYLCASSFERSSYEQYFGPGTRLTVT.

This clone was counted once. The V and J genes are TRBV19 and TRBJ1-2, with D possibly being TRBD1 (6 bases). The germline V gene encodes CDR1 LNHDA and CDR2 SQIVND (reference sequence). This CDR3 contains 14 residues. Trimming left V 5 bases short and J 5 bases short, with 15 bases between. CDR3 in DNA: TGTGCCAGTAGTCAAACAGCCAGGGGTTATGGCTACACCTTC. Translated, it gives CASSQTARGYGYTF.

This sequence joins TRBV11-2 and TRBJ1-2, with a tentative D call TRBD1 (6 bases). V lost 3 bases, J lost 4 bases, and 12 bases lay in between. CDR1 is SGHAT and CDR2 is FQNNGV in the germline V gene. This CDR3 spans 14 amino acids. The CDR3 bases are TGTGCCAGCAGCTTTTTACGGGACACCTATGGCTACACCTTC. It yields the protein CASSFLRDTYGYTF. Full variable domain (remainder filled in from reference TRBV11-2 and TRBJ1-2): EAGVAQSPRYKIIEKRQSVAFWCNPISGHATLYWYQQILGQGPKLLIQFQNNGVVDDSQLPKDRFSAERLKGVDSTLKIQPAKLEDSAVYLCASSFLRDTYGYTFGSGTRLTVV.

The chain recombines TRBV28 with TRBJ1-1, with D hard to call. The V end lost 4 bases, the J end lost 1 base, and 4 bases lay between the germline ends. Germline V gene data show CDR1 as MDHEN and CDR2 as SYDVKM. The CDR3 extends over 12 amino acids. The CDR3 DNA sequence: TGTGCCAGCAGTTATCAGAACACTGAAGCTTTCTTT. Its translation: CASSYQNTEAFF.

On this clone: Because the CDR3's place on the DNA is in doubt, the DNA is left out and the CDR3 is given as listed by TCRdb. CDR3: CASSILATSSYNEQFF. The chain carries TRBV19 and TRBJ2-1; TRBD2, the D gene given by the table, was not confirmed from the DNA. CDR1 and CDR2 from the germline V gene are LNHDA and SQIVND (reference sequence). The CDR3 comprises 16 residues, both ends counted.

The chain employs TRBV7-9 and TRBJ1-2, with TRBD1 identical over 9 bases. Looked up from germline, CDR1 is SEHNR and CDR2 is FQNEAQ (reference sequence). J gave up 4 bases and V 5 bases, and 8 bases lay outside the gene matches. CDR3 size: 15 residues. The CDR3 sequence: CASSLRGTGSYGYTF. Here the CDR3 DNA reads TGTGCCAGCAGCCTGAGAGGGACAGGGAGCTATGGCTACACCTTC.

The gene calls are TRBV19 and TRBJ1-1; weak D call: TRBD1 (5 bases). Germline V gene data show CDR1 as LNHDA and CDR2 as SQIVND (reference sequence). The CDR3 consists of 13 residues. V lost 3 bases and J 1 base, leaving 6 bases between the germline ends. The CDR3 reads CASSMGGNTEAFF. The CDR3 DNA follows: TGTGCCAGTAGTATGGGGGGGAACACTGAAGCTTTCTTT.

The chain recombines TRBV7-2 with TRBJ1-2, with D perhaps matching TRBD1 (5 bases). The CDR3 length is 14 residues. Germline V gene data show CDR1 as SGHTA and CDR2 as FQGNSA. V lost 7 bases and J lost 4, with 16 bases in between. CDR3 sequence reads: CASIPPQGGYGYTF. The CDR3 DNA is TGTGCCAGCATTCCGCCGCAGGGAGGCTATGGCTACACCTTC.

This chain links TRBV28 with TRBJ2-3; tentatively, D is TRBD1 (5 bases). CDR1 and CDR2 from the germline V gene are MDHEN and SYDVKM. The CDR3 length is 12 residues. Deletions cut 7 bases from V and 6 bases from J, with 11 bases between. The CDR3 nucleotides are TGTGCCAGCAACCTAAAGGGGGATACGCAGTATTTT. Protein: CASNLKGDTQYF.

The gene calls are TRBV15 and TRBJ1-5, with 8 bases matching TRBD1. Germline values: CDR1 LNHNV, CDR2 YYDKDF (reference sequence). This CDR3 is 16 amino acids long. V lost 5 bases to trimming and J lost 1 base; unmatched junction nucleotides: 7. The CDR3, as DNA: TGTGCCACCAGCGGGACAGGTTGGGGGAGCAATCAGCCCCAGCATTTT. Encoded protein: CATSGTGWGSNQPQHF.